This T cell receptor beta chain derives from a study of tissue T cells after allogeneic stem cell transplantation. Study findings and constraints: Alloreactivity or antigen specificity of tissue TCRs was not determined; some clones might be host cells. In patients and mice, blood and spleen missed much of tissue repertoire.

A word on this clone: The antigen is not known.

Only in-frame clones appear in the TCRdb table, and some are missing; sequencing was by immunoSEQ multiplex PCR. The repertoire has several thousand clones, just under 70% of them found once; the top ten carry about 26%. Germline-derived CDR1 and CDR2 are MNHEY and SVGAGI. The CDR3 runs 14 residues. Trimming removed 7 bases at V and 7 bases at J, with 19 bases between. Autopsy tissues spanned esophagus to rectum, liver, skin, and lymphoid organs including spleen. The specimen comprised tissue from the stomach, sampled at autopsy. J is TRBJ1-2 and V is TRBV6-5, with a possible D match to TRBD1 (5 bases). The receptor comes from a woman aged 18 to 55 with breast cancer. The CDR3 DNA reads as TGTGCCAGCAACACGGGAAAAGGGGCCAGTGGCTACACCTTC. Translation: CASNTGKGASGYTF.